This paragraph reports one T cell receptor beta chain. Its antigen remains unknown. These data are taken from a study of T cell responses to AZD1222 COVID-19 vaccine. Sequencing used immunoSEQ multiplex PCR; TCRdb keeps in-frame clones, though not all of them. The sample yields tens of thousands of clones, 60% to 85% seen once. Germline values: CDR1 MDHEN, CDR2 SYDVKM. CDR3 length: 13 amino acids. V lost 5 bases to trimming and J lost 2 bases, with 8 bases between them. General study results and limits: Repertoires were sampled only after the peak T cell response. The donors showed a predominance of white British ancestry and of females, with possible underestimation of clonal diversity.

This chain uses TRBV28 with TRBJ2-3; D gene ambiguous. The clonotype comes from an adult who received the AZD1222 COVID-19 vaccine. The specimen was peripheral blood, collected 28 days after the second AZD1222 dose. CDR3 in amino acids: CASSPPNTDTQYF. The CDR3 DNA reads TGTGCCAGCAGTCCGCCGAACACAGATACGCAGTATTTT.